Presented here are 19 T cell receptor beta chains from one specimen sequenced in a study of blood T cell repertoires in COVID-19. TCRdb's copy holds only in-frame clones and misses some; the assay was immunoSEQ multiplex PCR. The sample yields under 13,000 clones, less than 90% seen once. The source material was peripheral blood. These receptors all stem from a human donor in a cohort sampled during active COVID-19.

This rearrangement joins TRBV19 to TRBJ1-6; D may be TRBD1 (5 bases). The CDR3 contains 14 residues. Trimming took off 4 bases at V and 5 bases at J, with 9 bases between the two ends. Germline V gene lookup returns CDR1 LNHDA and CDR2 SQIVND (reference sequence). CDR3 protein: CASSTRTNNSPLHF. The CDR3 bases are TGTGCCAGTAGTACCCGGACAAATAATTCACCCCTCCACTTT.

The rearrangement links TRBV11-2 to TRBJ2-5; D not certain. The CDR3 totals 11 residues. Germline assignment: CDR1 SGHAT and CDR2 FQNNGV. V gave up 5 bases and J gave up 2 bases, with 3 bases separating them. CDR3 nucleotide sequence: TGTGCCAGCAGCATACAAGAGACCCAGTACTTC. The encoded protein is CASSIQETQYF.

The chain carries TRBV19 and TRBJ1-6; D perhaps matches TRBD1 (5 bases). V was trimmed by 7 bases and J by 7 bases, leaving 11 bases between them. The V gene's germline CDR1 is LNHDA and CDR2 SQIVND (reference sequence). The CDR3 totals 13 residues. CDR3 loop: CASKTGDNSPLHF. In DNA form, the CDR3 reads TGTGCCAGTAAAACAGGTGACAATTCACCCCTCCACTTT. The variable domain in full, completed from reference TRBV19 and TRBJ1-6, reads DGGITQSPKYLFRKEGQNVTLSCEQNLNHDAMYWYRQDPGQGLRLIYYSQIVNDFQKGDIAEGYSVSREKKESFPLTVTSAQKNPTAFYLCASKTGDNSPLHFGNGTRLTVT.

The chain couples TRBV4-2 to TRBJ2-1; 9 bases agree with TRBD1. This CDR3 comprises 14 residues. Germline trimming cut 4 bases from V and 6 bases from J; bases unmatched to any gene: 4. Looked up from germline, CDR1 is LGHNA and CDR2 is YNFKEQ. CDR3 loop: CASSRRQGGNEQFF. In DNA, the CDR3 is TGTGCCAGCAGCCGAAGACAGGGGGGCAATGAGCAGTTCTTC.

This clone was counted between two and nine times. Additional DNA sequences in this sample encode the identical CDR3. V gene TRBV9 combines with J gene TRBJ2-3, with 12 bases aligning to TRBD2. The J segment lost 2 bases and the V segment lost 2 bases, leaving 6 bases of the junction unmatched. This CDR3 is 17 amino acids long. From germline, CDR1 is SGDLS and CDR2 YYNGEE. CDR3: CASSVEGLAGLTDTQYF. DNA for the CDR3: TGTGCCAGCAGCGTCGAAGGACTAGCGGGACTCACAGATACGCAGTATTTT.

The rearrangement uses TRBV28 and TRBJ2-3; TRBD2 aligns across 7 bases. CDR1 and CDR2 from the germline V gene are MDHEN and SYDVKM. CDR3 length: 14 residues. The ends lost 6 bases at V and 0 bases at J; junction bases unmatched: 3. As DNA, the CDR3 is TGTGCCAGCAGCCTTAGCGGGAGCACAGATACGCAGTATTTT. It specifies CASSLSGSTDTQYF.

The chain combines TRBV12-3 or TRBV12-4 with TRBJ2-7, with D unresolved. The CDR3 length is 12 residues. Trimming stripped 6 bases from V and 1 base from J, with 7 bases between. This CDR3 reads CASSPTSYEQYF. In DNA form, the CDR3 reads TGTGCCAGCAGCCCGACATCCTACGAGCAGTACTTC.

The rearrangement uses TRBV27 and TRBJ2-7, with D possibly matching TRBD2 (7 bases). The germline CDR1 and CDR2 sequences are MNHEY and SMNVEV (reference sequence). V dropped 6 bases and J dropped 4 bases, with 13 bases sitting between them. The CDR3 has 13 amino acids. The chain's CDR3 is CASSGGPQYEQYF. CDR3 nucleotide sequence: TGTGCCAGCAGCGGGGGGCCTCAGTACGAGCAGTACTTC.

The chain links TRBV3-1 (or the pseudogene TRBV3-2) to TRBJ2-5, with TRBD2 as a possible D gene (5 bases). The germline V gene encodes CDR1 LGHDT and CDR2 YNNKEL (reference sequence). This CDR3 comprises 14 residues. V was pared by 7 bases and J by 2 bases, with 14 bases between. In DNA form, the CDR3 reads TGTGCCAGCACCCTCATAGCGATACAAGAGACCCAGTACTTC. Its translation is CASTLIAIQETQYF.

This rearrangement joins TRBV10-2 to TRBJ2-6; TRBD1 matches 7 bases. Germline V lookup: CDR1 WSHSY, CDR2 SAAADI. J gave up 0 bases and V 6 bases, and 5 bases lay outside the gene matches. This CDR3 is 16 amino acids long. The CDR3 coding sequence is TGCGCCAGCAGGGAGAGGGGGCCCTCTGGGGCCAACGTCCTGACTTTC. Translated: CASRERGPSGANVLTF.

The gene calls are TRBV4-1 and TRBJ2-7, with 7 bases aligning to TRBD2. CDR3 length: 15 amino acids. With 3 bases clipped from V and 6 bases from J, the junction kept 11 bases outside the gene matches. Germline CDR1 is MGHRA and CDR2 is YSYEKL. CDR3 loop: CASSHAAGSSGEQYF. In nucleotides, the CDR3 is TGCGCCAGCAGCCACGCAGCGGGATCATCAGGCGAGCAGTACTTC.

The chain is built from TRBV4-1 and TRBJ2-3; 11 nucleotides agree with TRBD2. Trimming took 3 bases from V and 5 from J; bases not matched to a gene: 7. This CDR3 contains 16 residues. CDR1 MGHRA and CDR2 YSYEKL come from the germline V gene. In DNA form, the CDR3 reads TGCGCCAGCAGCCAGATACTAGCGGGAGCTCAAGATACGCAGTATTTT. It codes for CASSQILAGAQDTQYF.

The genes are TRBV28 and TRBJ2-5, with D tentatively TRBD2 (5 bases). V lost 7 bases, J lost 5 bases, and 17 bases lay in between. Germline V gene data show CDR1 as MDHEN and CDR2 as SYDVKM. The CDR3 is 14 residues long. DNA of the CDR3: TGTGCCAGCAATGGGTCCCCGAGGGTTGAGACCCAGTACTTC. Translating gives CASNGSPRVETQYF.

V gene TRBV28 combines with J gene TRBJ2-7; 7 bases line up with TRBD1. V was clipped by 6 bases and J by 0 bases; unmatched bases: 8. CDR3 length: 15 amino acids. Germline-derived CDR1 and CDR2 are MDHEN and SYDVKM. CDR3 bases: TGTGCCAGCAGGGAAGGACAGGTTAGCTCCTACGAGCAGTACTTC. Amino acids: CASREGQVSSYEQYF.

The chain couples TRBV14 to TRBJ1-3; D not resolved. The CDR3 runs to 14 residues. Germline V gene sequence: CDR1 SGHDN, CDR2 FVKESK. The V and J ends lost 8 bases and 0 bases respectively, with 11 bases between them. This chain's CDR3 is CASAGSNSGNTIYF. The CDR3 DNA reads TGTGCCAGCGCGGGGTCTAACTCTGGAAACACCATATATTTT.

The chain carries TRBV19 and TRBJ2-2; D might be TRBD2 (6 bases). Deletions cut 3 bases from V and 2 bases from J, with 10 bases between. The CDR3 contains 15 residues. From germline, CDR1 is LNHDA and CDR2 SQIVND (reference sequence). The CDR3 region is CASSMGGINTGELFF. CDR3 coding DNA: TGTGCCAGTAGTATGGGCGGGATAAACACCGGGGAGCTGTTTTTT.

This clone was picked up a small number of times. J is TRBJ2-1 and V is TRBV27; D gene ambiguous. This CDR3 spans 12 amino acids. The V gene lost 5 bases and the J gene lost 8 bases, with 10 bases spanning the gap. Germline CDR1 and CDR2: MNHEY and SMNVEV (reference sequence). The CDR3 loop is CASSGRGDEQFF. Written as DNA, the CDR3 is TGTGCCAGCAGTGGCCGCGGCGATGAGCAGTTCTTC.

The genes are TRBV18 and TRBJ2-5; D remains unclear. The CDR3 has 14 amino acids. With 0 bases removed from V and 2 bases from J, the gap between germline ends came to 7 bases. Per the germline V gene, CDR1 is KGHSH and CDR2 is LQKENI. The CDR3 is CASSPPWQQETQYF. Written as DNA, the CDR3 is TGTGCCAGCTCACCACCGTGGCAGCAAGAGACCCAGTACTTC.

The chain combines TRBV28 with TRBJ2-3, with D maybe TRBD2 (6 bases). The CDR3 runs 15 residues. CDR1 MDHEN and CDR2 SYDVKM come from the germline V gene. Trimming took off 2 bases at V and 0 bases at J, with 9 bases between the two ends. In nucleotides, the CDR3 is TGTGCCAGCAGTTTAGGTCGGGGGAGCACAGATACGCAGTATTTT. Encoded protein: CASSLGRGSTDTQYF.